A single sample is the source of the 12 T cell receptor beta chains below, sequenced in a study of T cell repertoires in aging, cancer and after chemotherapy (dated by TCRdb to the late 2010s). Sequencer: Illumina MiSeq. Using a mixed TRB-A/B primer pool, multiplex touch-down PCR amplified rearranged TRB sequences covering the V, D and J segments. TCRdb reprocessed the public reads (quality trimming at Q25 with fastp, clone calling with MiXCR) and kept in-frame beta chains. Every entry covers one CDR3 protein and lists the most common genes and DNA from its rows. This sample comprises about 1,900 distinct CDR3 sequences, around a sixth of them detected only once. Clones ranked in the top ten supply roughly 31% of the sample. Instead of sorted cells or RNA, genomic DNA extracted from peripheral blood served as the source for amplifying TCR beta rearrangements. Sequencing was done on a sample of blood. All receptors come from a human donor with a solid tumor.

Relative to its sample, this clonotype is medium-sized. The V gene is TRBV20-1, the J gene TRBJ2-7; TRBD1 or TRBD2 may be the D gene (5 bases each). CDR3 length: 13 residues. V shed 3 bases and J shed 0 bases, with 9 bases lying between them. Germline CDR1 reads DFQATT; CDR2 reads SNEGSKA (reference sequence). The DNA of the CDR3 is TGCAGTGCTAGTGAGGGGTCCTCCTACGAGCAGTACTTC. This encodes CSASEGSSYEQYF.

Details on this clonotype: A much bigger clone sits one base away, suggesting this may be a read error. As DNA, the CDR3 is TGTGCCACCAGCTTGGCAGAACATGGCTACACCTTC. Encoded protein: CATSLAEHGYTF. The gene calls are TRBV11-1 and TRBJ1-2; D is undetermined. The CDR3 sequence is 12 residues long. CDR1 SGHAT and CDR2 FQDESV come from the germline V gene (reference sequence). Full variable domain (missing parts from reference TRBV11-1 and TRBJ1-2): EAEVAQSPRYKITEKSQAVAFWCDPISGHATLYWYRQILGQGPELLVQFQDESVVDDSQLPKDRFSAERLKGVDSTLKIQPAELGDSAMYLCATSLAEHGYTFGSGTRLTVV.

This clonotype is medium-sized within its sample. The chain uses TRBV7-9 and TRBJ2-2; 10 nucleotides line up with TRBD2. Per the germline V gene, CDR1 is SEHNR and CDR2 is FQNEAQ (reference sequence). Unmatched junction bases numbered 6, after V lost 2 bases and J lost 6 bases. The length of the CDR3 is 16 residues. CDR3 DNA sequence: TGTGCCAGCAGCTTATCCCACAGCGGGGGGGCCGGGGAGCTGTTTTTT. This sequence encodes CASSLSHSGGAGELFF.

The chain uses TRBV6-5 and TRBJ1-4; 9 positions agree with TRBD1. Germline V CDR1 and CDR2: MNHEY, SVGAGI. The length of the CDR3 is 16 residues. V was clipped by 6 bases and J by 6 bases; unmatched bases: 11. The CDR3 nucleotides are TGTGCCAGCAGCCGAGGGGGACAGGGTTTCGATGAAAAACTGTTTTTT. Amino acids: CASSRGGQGFDEKLFF.

By frequency in the sample, this clonotype is medium-sized. The chain uses TRBV10-3 and TRBJ1-1; D is undetermined. Germline loops: CDR1 ENHRY, CDR2 SYGVKD. This CDR3 spans 15 amino acids. The V gene lost 4 bases and the J gene lost 2 bases, with 14 bases spanning the gap. Written as DNA, the CDR3 is TGTGCCATCAGTGCAATTGGACGGGGAAACACTGAAGCTTTCTTT. It codes for CAISAIGRGNTEAFF.

This clonotype is medium-sized within its sample. The V call is TRBV6-4, the J call TRBJ1-4, with D unclear. The CDR3 loop spans 13 amino acids. Trimming removed 2 bases from V and 8 bases from J, with 9 bases in between. CDR1 is MRHNA and CDR2 is SNTAGT in the germline V gene. CDR3 in DNA: TGTGCCAGCAGTGACGCAGTGGGCGAAAAACTGTTTTTT. Protein sequence: CASSDAVGEKLFF.

Sample share makes this clonotype medium-sized. The chain carries TRBV4-1 and TRBJ1-1, with D unresolved. This CDR3 is 14 amino acids long. Trimming shortened V by 1 base and J by 6 bases, and 12 bases separated the two germline ends. Germline-derived CDR1 and CDR2 are MGHRA and YSYEKL. The CDR3 DNA reads as TGCGCCAGCAGCCAAGTAGTAGACGGGTCTGAAGCTTTCTTT. It yields the protein CASSQVVDGSEAFF.

By share, this clonotype ranks as medium-sized. This chain links TRBV6-1 with TRBJ1-2; D not certain. CDR1 and CDR2 (germline): MNHNS, SASEGT. Trimming took 0 bases from V and 4 from J, leaving 18 bases between them. The CDR3 is made up of 17 amino acids. CDR3 sequence reads: CASSEAASPIIIYGYTF. DNA of the CDR3: TGTGCCAGCAGTGAAGCGGCCAGCCCTATCATCATCTATGGCTACACCTTC.

This clonotype is medium-sized by share. The rearrangement links TRBV18 to TRBJ2-3; no reliable D call. V was trimmed by 8 bases and J by 4 bases, leaving 7 bases between them. Germline CDR1 KGHSH, CDR2 LQKENI. This CDR3 spans 11 amino acids. CDR3 sequence (DNA): TGTGCCAGCCAAAGGGCAGATACGCAGTATTTT. Translating gives CASQRADTQYF.

By share, this clonotype ranks as medium-sized. V usage is TRBV20-1 and J usage is TRBJ2-7, with 9 positions matching TRBD1. After removal of 3 bases from V and 3 bases from J, the junction contained 0 bases not matched to a gene. The CDR3 is made up of 12 amino acids. Germline V gene lookup returns CDR1 DFQATT and CDR2 SNEGSKA (reference sequence). This chain's CDR3 is CSARDRGYEQYF. CDR3 coding DNA: TGCAGTGCTAGGGACAGGGGCTACGAGCAGTACTTC.

This clonotype is a singleton in its sample. The chain links TRBV18 to TRBJ2-5; D gene ambiguous. The CDR3 covers 17 residues. The V end lost 1 base, the J end lost 5 bases, and 20 bases lay between the germline ends. CDR1 is KGHSH, CDR2 LQKENI, per germline. The CDR3 DNA follows: TGTGCCAGCTCACCACTTGTTCTCCCCTCGGGTATCGAGACCCAGTACTTC. Its translation: CASSPLVLPSGIETQYF. Full variable domain (missing parts from reference TRBV18 and TRBJ2-5): NAGVMQNPRHLVRRRGQEARLRCSPMKGHSHVYWYRQLPEEGLKFMVYLQKENIIDESGMPKERFSAEFPKEGPSILRIQQVVRGDSAAYFCASSPLVLPSGIETQYFGPGTRLLVL.

Sample share makes this clonotype medium-sized. The genes are TRBV18 and TRBJ2-7; D ambiguous. The CDR3 totals 13 residues. Germline CDR1 KGHSH, CDR2 LQKENI. Trimming took off 3 bases at V and 3 bases at J, with 9 bases between the two ends. This CDR3 reads CASSPNDGYEQYF. The DNA for the CDR3 is TGTGCCAGCTCACCGAACGACGGCTACGAGCAGTACTTC.